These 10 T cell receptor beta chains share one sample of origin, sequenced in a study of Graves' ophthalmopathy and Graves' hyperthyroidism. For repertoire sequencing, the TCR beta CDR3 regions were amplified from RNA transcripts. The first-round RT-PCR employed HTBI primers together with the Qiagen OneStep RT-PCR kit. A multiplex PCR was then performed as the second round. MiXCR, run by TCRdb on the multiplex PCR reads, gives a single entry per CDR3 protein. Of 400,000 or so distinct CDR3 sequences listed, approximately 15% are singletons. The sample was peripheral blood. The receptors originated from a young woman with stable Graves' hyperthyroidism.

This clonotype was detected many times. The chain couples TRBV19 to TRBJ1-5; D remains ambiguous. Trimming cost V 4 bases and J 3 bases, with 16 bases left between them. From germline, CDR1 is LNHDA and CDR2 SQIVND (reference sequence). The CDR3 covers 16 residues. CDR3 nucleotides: TGTGCCAGTAGTACCCACGGGAGGTCGGTCAATCAGCCCCAGCATTTT. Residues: CASSTHGRSVNQPQHF. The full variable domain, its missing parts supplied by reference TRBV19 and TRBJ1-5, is DGGITQSPKYLFRKEGQNVTLSCEQNLNHDAMYWYRQDPGQGLRLIYYSQIVNDFQKGDIAEGYSVSREKKESFPLTVTSAQKNPTAFYLCASSTHGRSVNQPQHFGDGTRLSIL.

As DNA, the CDR3 is TGTGCCAGCAGTTTTCAGGGCTCCGGGGAGCTGTTTTTT. Residues: CASSFQGSGELFF. This chain links TRBV12-3 or TRBV12-4 with TRBJ2-2; weak D call: TRBD1 (5 bases). This CDR3 region has 13 residues. V gave up 3 bases and J gave up 6 bases, with 8 bases separating them.

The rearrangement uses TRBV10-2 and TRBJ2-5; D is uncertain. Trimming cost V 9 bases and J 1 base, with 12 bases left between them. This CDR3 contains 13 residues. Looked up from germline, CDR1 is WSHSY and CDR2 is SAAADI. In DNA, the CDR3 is TGCGCCAGTAGACGGGTCCTCCAAGAGACCCAGTACTTC. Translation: CASRRVLQETQYF.

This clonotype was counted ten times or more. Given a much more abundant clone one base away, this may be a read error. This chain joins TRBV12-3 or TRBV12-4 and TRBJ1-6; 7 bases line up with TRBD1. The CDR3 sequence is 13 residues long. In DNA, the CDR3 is TGTGCCAGCAGCCGGGACAGCAATTCACACCTCCACTTT. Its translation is CASSRDSNSHLHF.

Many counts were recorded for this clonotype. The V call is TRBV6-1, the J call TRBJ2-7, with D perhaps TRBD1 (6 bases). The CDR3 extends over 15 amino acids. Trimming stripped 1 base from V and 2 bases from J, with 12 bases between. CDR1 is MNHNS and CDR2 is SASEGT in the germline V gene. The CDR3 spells CASSEVSGATYEQYF. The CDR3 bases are TGTGCCAGCAGTGAAGTCTCAGGGGCTACCTACGAGCAGTACTTC.

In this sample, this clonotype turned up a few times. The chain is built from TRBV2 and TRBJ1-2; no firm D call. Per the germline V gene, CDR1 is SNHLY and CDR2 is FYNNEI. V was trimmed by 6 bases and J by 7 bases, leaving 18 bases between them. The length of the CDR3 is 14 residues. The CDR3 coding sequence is TGTGCCAGCAGCGCCATTAGGGATTCAGGTGGCTACACCTTC. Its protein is CASSAIRDSGGYTF. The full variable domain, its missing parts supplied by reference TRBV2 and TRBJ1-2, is EPEVTQTPSHQVTQMGQEVILRCVPISNHLYFYWYRQILGQKVEFLVSFYNNEISEKSEIFDDQFSVERPDGSNFTLKIRSTKLEDSAMYFCASSAIRDSGGYTFGSGTRLTVV.

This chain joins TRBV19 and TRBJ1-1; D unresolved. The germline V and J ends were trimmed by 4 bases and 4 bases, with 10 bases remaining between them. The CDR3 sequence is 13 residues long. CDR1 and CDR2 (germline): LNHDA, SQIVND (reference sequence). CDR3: CASSTDASTEAFF. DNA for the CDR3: TGTGCCAGTAGTACAGACGCAAGCACTGAAGCTTTCTTT.

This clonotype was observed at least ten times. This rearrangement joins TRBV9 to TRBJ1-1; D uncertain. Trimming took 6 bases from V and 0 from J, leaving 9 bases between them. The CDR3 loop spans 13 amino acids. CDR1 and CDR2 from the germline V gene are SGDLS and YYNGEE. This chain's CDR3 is CASTGPMNTEAFF. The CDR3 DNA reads TGTGCCAGCACCGGACCCATGAACACTGAAGCTTTCTTT.

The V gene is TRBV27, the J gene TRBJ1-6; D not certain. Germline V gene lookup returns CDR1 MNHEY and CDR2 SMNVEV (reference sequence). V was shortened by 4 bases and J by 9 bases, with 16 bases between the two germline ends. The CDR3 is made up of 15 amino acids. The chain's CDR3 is CASSWLAGPGSPLHF. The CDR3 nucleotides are TGTGCCAGCAGTTGGCTGGCGGGCCCAGGTTCACCCCTCCACTTT.

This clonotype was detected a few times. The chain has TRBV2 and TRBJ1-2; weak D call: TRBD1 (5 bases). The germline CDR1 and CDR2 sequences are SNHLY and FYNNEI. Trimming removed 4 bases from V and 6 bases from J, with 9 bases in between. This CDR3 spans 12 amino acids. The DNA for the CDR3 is TGTGCCAGCAGTGGACAGCCTCATGGCTACACCTTC. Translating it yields CASSGQPHGYTF.